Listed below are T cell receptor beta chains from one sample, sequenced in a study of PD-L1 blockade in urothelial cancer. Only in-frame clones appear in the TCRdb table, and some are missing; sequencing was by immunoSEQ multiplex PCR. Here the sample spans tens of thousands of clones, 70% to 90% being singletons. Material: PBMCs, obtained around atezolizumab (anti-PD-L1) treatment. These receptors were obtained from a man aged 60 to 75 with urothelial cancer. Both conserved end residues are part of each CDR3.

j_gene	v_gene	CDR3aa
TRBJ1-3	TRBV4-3	CASSQDKRQGAGNTIYF
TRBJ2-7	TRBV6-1	CAVGLAGGYEQYF
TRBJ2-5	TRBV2	CASTGQGGWPQETQYF
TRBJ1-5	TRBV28	CASTGGVFNQPQHF
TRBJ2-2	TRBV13	CASSPLNTGELFF
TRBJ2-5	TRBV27	CASKLQGAQETQYF
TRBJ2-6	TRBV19	CASSIRVSGANVLTF
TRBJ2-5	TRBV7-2	CASSLTGGETQYF
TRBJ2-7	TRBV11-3	CASGSGQGVSYEQYF
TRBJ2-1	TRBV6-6	CASSSTGPDYNEQFF
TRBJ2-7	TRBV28	CASSLETSGGGDSYEQYF
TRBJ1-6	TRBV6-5	CASSYLGTGVSPLHF